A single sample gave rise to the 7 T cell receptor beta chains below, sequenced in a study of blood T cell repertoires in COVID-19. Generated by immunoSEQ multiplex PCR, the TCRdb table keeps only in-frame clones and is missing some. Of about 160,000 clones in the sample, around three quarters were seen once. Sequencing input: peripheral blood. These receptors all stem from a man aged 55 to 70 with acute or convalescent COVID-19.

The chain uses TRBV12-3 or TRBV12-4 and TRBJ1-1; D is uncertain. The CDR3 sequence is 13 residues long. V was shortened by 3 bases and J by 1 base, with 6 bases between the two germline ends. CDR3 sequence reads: CASSFRANTEAFF. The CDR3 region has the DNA TGTGCCAGCAGTTTTAGAGCGAACACTGAAGCTTTCTTT.

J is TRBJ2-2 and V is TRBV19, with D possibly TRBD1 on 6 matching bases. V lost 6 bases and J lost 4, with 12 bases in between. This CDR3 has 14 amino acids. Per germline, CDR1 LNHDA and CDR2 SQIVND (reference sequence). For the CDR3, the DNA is TGTGCCAGTAGATCGGACAGAGTCACCGGGGAGCTGTTTTTT. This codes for CASRSDRVTGELFF.

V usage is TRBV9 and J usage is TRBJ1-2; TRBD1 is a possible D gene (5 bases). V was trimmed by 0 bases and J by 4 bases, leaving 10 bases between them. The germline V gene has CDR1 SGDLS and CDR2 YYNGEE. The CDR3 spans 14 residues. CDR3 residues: CASSVGGAGYGYTF. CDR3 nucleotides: TGTGCCAGCAGCGTAGGCGGGGCCGGCTATGGCTACACCTTC.

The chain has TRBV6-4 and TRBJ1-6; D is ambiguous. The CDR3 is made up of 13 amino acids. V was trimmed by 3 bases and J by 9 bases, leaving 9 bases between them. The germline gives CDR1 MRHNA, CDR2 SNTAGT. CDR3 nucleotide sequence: TGTGCCAGCAGTGAAATCGCCAGTTCACCCCTCCACTTT. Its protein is CASSEIASSPLHF.

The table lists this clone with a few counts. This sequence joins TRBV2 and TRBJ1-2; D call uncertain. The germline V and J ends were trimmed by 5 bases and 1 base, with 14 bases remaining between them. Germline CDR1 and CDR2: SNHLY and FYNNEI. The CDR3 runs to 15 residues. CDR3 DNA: TGTGCCAGCAGTCTAGGCCAAAACCTTAACTATGGCTACACCTTC. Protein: CASSLGQNLNYGYTF.

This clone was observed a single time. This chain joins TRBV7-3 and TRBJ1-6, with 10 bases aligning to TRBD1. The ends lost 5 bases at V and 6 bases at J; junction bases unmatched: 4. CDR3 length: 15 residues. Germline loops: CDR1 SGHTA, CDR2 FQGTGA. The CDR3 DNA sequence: TGTGCCAGCAGCAAAAGGACAGGGGGTAATTCACCCCTCCACTTT. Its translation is CASSKRTGGNSPLHF.

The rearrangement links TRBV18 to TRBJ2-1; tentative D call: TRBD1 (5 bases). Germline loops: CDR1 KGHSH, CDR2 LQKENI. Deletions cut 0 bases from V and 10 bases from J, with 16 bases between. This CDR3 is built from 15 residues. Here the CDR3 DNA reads TGTGCCAGCTCACCACCTCGGCAGGGTGTCACGGAGCAGTTCTTC. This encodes CASSPPRQGVTEQFF.